These 2 T cell receptor beta chains were sequenced from one sample in a study of T cells in women clearing cervical HPV infection. The assay was immunoSEQ multiplex PCR, and TCRdb's table has in-frame clones only and misses some. The sample has fewer than 30,000 clones. What was sequenced was blood buffy coat. The receptors were sampled from a woman aged 18 to 75 with a cervical HPV16 infection that either progressed to CIN3+ or cleared (not recorded which).

Regarding this clone: The read finishes 3 residues shy of the CDR3 end, and the germline J gene is used to complete it. The chain is built from TRBV2 and TRBJ1-4; maybe TRBD1 (6 bases). V lost 5 bases and J 1 base, leaving 11 bases between the germline ends. The CDR3 runs 15 residues. The germline gives CDR1 SNHLY, CDR2 FYNNEI. This CDR3 is CASSPDRQTNEKLFF. Incomplete CDR3 DNA: TGTGCCAGCAGTCCGGACAGACAAACTAATGAAAAA.

Remarks on this clone: The read ends 3 residues before the CDR3 terminus; that terminus is restored from the germline J gene. This sequence joins TRBV6-2 or TRBV6-3 and TRBJ2-7; TRBD1 might be the D (5 bases). Germline V gene data show CDR1 as MNHEY and CDR2 as SVGEGT. The V end lost 2 bases, the J end lost 4 bases, and 15 bases lay between the germline ends. The CDR3 totals 15 residues. The CDR3 spells CASSYRRGPVYEQYF. The CDR3 DNA, read in part, is TGTGCCAGCAGTTACCGTAGGGGCCCCGTTTACGAG.